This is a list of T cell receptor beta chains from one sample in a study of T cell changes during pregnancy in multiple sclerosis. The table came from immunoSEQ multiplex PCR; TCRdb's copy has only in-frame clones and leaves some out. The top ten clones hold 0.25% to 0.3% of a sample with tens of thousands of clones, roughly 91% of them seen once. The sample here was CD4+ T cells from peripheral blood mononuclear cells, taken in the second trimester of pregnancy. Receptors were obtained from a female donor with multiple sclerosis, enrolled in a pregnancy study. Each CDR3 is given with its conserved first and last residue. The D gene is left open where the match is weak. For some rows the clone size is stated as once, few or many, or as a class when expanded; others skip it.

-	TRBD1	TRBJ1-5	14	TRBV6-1	CASSEQDRFQPQHF	TGTGCCAGCAGTGAACAGGACAGGTTTCAGCCCCAGCATTTT
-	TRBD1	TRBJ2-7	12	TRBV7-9	CASSPTGSEQYF	TGTGCCAGCAGCCCGACAGGGAGCGAGCAGTACTTC
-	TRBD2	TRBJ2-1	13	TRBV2	CASRTSGGNEQFF	TGTGCCAGCAGGACTAGCGGGGGGAACGAGCAGTTCTTC
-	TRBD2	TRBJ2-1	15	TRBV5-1	CASSMLAGVENEQFF	TGCGCCAGCAGCATGCTAGCGGGAGTAGAGAATGAGCAGTTCTTC
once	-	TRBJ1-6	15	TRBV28	CASKITGLGNSPLHF	TGTGCCAGCAAAATTACAGGGTTGGGGAATTCACCCCTCCACTTT
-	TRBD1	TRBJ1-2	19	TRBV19	CASTPQGVGQGTLNYGYTF	TGTGCCAGTACCCCTCAGGGGGTGGGACAGGGAACCCTAAACTATGGCTACACCTTC
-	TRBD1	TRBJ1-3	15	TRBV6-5	CASSQTGGPGNTIYF	TGTGCCAGCAGTCAGACAGGGGGTCCTGGAAACACCATATATTTT
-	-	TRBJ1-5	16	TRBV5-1	CASSPLPTGGNQPQHF	TGCGCCAGCAGCCCATTACCTACGGGAGGCAATCAGCCCCAGCATTTT
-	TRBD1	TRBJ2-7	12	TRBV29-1	CSVMGQGDEQYF	TGCAGCGTTATGGGACAGGGTGACGAGCAGTACTTC
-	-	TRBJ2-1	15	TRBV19	CASSTDGGSYNEQFF	TGTGCCAGTAGTACCGACGGGGGCTCCTACAATGAGCAGTTCTTC
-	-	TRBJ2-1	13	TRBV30	CALTGLSYNEQFF	TGTGCCTTAACAGGGCTCTCCTACAATGAGCAGTTCTTC
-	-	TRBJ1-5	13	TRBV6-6	CASRGTGNQPQHF	TGTGCCAGCAGGGGAACAGGGAATCAGCCCCAGCATTTT
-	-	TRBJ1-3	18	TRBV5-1	CASSPTYRGESSGNTIYF	TGCGCCAGCAGCCCTACCTATAGGGGCGAAAGCTCTGGAAACACCATATATTTT
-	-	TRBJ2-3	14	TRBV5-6	CASSLSEGTDTQYF	TGTGCCAGCAGCTTGTCTGAGGGCACAGATACGCAGTATTTT
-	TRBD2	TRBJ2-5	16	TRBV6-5	CASSYSLAGGQETQYF	TGTGCCAGCAGTTATTCACTAGCGGGGGGGCAAGAGACCCAGTACTTC
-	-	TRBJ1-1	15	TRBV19	CASSGTGGLRTEAFF	TGTGCCAGTAGTGGAACAGGTGGATTAAGGACTGAAGCTTTCTTT
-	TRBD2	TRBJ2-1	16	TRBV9	CASSFRLAGKWNEQFF	TGTGCCAGCAGCTTCCGACTAGCGGGGAAGTGGAATGAGCAGTTCTTC
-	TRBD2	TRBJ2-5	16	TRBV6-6	CASRRTSGGIQETQYF	TGTGCCAGCAGAAGGACTAGCGGGGGGATCCAAGAGACCCAGTACTTC
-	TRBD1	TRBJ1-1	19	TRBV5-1	CASSLVGGGPRDRVTEAFF	TGCGCCAGCAGCTTGGTGGGAGGGGGCCCCCGGGACAGGGTCACTGAAGCTTTCTTT
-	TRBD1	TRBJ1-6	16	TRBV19	CASSLDRGRNNSPLHF	TGTGCCAGTAGTTTGGACAGGGGACGGAATAATTCACCCCTCCACTTT
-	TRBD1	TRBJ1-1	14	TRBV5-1	CASSSGTGNTEAFF	TGCGCCAGCAGCTCCGGGACAGGGAACACTGAAGCTTTCTTT
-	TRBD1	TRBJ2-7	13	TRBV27	CASSLGQVYEQYF	TGTGCCAGCAGTTTGGGACAGGTCTACGAGCAGTACTTC
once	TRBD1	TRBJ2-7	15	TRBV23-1	CASRPGQGHLDEQYF	TGCGCCAGCAGGCCGGGACAGGGACACCTAGACGAGCAGTACTTC
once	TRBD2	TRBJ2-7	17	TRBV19	CASSRIAGRRTPYEQYF	TGTGCCAGTAGTAGAATAGCGGGACGCCGGACCCCCTACGAGCAGTACTTC
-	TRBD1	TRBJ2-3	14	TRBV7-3	CASSSTGTAATQYF	TGTGCCAGCAGCTCTACCGGGACAGCGGCTACGCAGTATTTT
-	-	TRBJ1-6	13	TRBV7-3	CASSLYGGVALHF	TGTGCCAGCAGCTTATATGGGGGGGTGGCCCTCCACTTT
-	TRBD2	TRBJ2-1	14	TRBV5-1	CASSSGGGYYEQFF	TGCGCCAGCAGCTCGGGGGGGGGTTACTATGAGCAGTTCTTC
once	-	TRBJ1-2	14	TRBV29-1	CSVEERWQGYGYTF	TGCAGCGTTGAAGAGAGGTGGCAGGGCTATGGCTACACCTTC
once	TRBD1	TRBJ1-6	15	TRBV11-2	CASRILGQGYSPLHF	TGTGCCAGCAGGATCCTAGGACAGGGTTATTCACCCCTCCACTTT
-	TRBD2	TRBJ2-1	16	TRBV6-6	CASSPPASGGYNEQFF	TGTGCCAGCAGTCCCCCAGCCAGCGGGGGCTACAATGAGCAGTTCTTC
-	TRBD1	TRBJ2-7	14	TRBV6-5	CASSRTGSSYEQYF	TGTGCCAGCAGTCGGACAGGGTCTTCATACGAGCAGTACTTC
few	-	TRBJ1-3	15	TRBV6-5	CASSMTTNSGNTIYF	TGTGCCAGCAGTATGACAACCAACTCTGGAAACACCATATATTTT
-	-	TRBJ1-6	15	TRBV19	CASSIGFEDNSPLHF	TGTGCCAGTAGTATTGGGTTCGAGGATAATTCACCCCTCCACTTT
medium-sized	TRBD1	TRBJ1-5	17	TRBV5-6	CASSYRQGTKSNQPQHF	TGTGCCAGCAGCTATCGACAGGGAACGAAAAGTAATCAGCCCCAGCATTTT
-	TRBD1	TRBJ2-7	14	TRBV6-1	CASGLRQGNGWQYF	TGTGCCAGCGGGTTGAGACAGGGGAATGGATGGCAGTACTTC
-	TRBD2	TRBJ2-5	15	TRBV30	CAWSVASGVQETQYF	TGTGCCTGGAGTGTGGCTAGCGGTGTCCAAGAGACCCAGTACTTC
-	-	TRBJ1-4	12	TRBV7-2	CASSHVEGKLFF	TGTGCCAGCAGCCACGTGGAGGGAAAACTGTTTTTT
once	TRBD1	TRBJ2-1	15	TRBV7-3	CASSLTGTGVGEQFF	TGTGCCAGCAGCTTAACGGGGACAGGGGTGGGTGAGCAGTTCTTC
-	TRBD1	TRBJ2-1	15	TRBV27	CASFSGTGSYNEQFF	TGTGCCAGCTTCTCCGGGACAGGGAGCTACAATGAGCAGTTCTTC
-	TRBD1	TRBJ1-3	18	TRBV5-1	CASSLATPGTANGNTIYF	TGCGCCAGCAGCTTGGCGACCCCCGGGACAGCAAACGGAAACACCATATATTTT
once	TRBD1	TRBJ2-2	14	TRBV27	CASGNRGDTGELFF	TGTGCCAGCGGAAACAGGGGTGACACCGGGGAGCTGTTTTTT
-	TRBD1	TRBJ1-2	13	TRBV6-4	CASSDGNRGSYTF	TGTGCCAGCAGTGACGGAAACAGGGGGAGCTACACCTTC
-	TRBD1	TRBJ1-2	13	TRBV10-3	CAISSGTGPGYTF	TGTGCCATCAGTTCCGGGACAGGGCCGGGCTACACCTTC
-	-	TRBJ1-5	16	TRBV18	CASSALIGQYNQPQHF	TGTGCCAGCTCAGCTCTTATTGGACAGTACAATCAGCCCCAGCATTTT
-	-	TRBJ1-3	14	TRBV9	CASSSGRGLNTIYF	TGTGCCAGCAGCTCGGGGAGAGGGTTAAACACCATATATTTT
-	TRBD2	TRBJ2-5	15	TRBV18	CASSPLTSGSETQYF	TGTGCCAGCTCACCCTTGACTAGCGGATCAGAGACCCAGTACTTC
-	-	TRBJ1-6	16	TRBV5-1	CASSLARPGGDSPLHF	TGCGCCAGCAGCTTGGCCCGGCCAGGTGGTGATTCACCCCTCCACTTT
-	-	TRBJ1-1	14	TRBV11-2	CASSGGAWVTEAFF	TGTGCCAGCAGCGGAGGTGCGTGGGTCACTGAAGCTTTCTTT
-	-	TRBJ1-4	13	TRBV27	CASTFGTNEKLFF	TGTGCCAGCACTTTCGGAACTAATGAAAAACTGTTTTTT
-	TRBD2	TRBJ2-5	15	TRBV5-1	CASSSGLAGQETQYF	TGCGCCAGCAGCTCCGGACTAGCGGGGCAAGAGACCCAGTACTTC
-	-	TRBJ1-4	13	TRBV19	CATRTQGSEKLFF	TGTGCCACCCGGACCCAAGGGAGTGAAAAACTGTTTTTT
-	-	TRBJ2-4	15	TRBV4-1	CASSQGATAGVYQYF	TGCGCCAGCAGCCAGGGCGCCACGGCAGGTGTTTATCAGTACTTC
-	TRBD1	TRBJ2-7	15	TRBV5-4	CASSPLPGQNYEQYF	TGTGCCAGCAGCCCTCTCCCGGGACAGAACTACGAGCAGTACTTC
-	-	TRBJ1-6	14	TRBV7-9	CASSEDSPNSPLHF	TGTGCCAGCAGCGAGGACAGTCCGAATTCACCCCTCCACTTT
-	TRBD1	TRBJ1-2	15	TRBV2	CASRGGTGHDYGYTF	TGTGCCAGCAGGGGGGGGACAGGACACGACTATGGCTACACCTTC
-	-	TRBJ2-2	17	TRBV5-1	CASSLGPRTGNTGELFF	TGCGCCAGCAGCTTGGGGCCAAGAACGGGGAACACCGGGGAGCTGTTTTTT
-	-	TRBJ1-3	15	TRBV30	CAWSPKDRPGNTIYF	TGTGCCTGGAGTCCAAAAGACAGACCGGGAAACACCATATATTTT
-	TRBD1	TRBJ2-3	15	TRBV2	CASSKNRGDTDTQYF	TGTGCCAGCAGTAAAAACAGGGGAGACACAGATACGCAGTATTTT
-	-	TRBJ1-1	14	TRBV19	CASSRSSGNTEAFF	TGTGCCAGTAGTCGAAGCTCTGGGAACACTGAAGCTTTCTTT
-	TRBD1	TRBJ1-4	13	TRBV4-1	CASLTGVVEKLFF	TGCGCCAGTCTAACAGGGGTTGTTGAAAAACTGTTTTTT